The rows below give T cell receptor beta chains drawn from one sample of a study of blood T cell repertoires in COVID-19. TCRdb's table, derived via immunoSEQ multiplex PCR, lists solely in-frame clones and lacks some. This sample has around 240,000 clones; around 84% occur once, and the top ten carry around 0.96%. Sequencing used peripheral blood. Receptors were obtained from a man aged 35-49 years with acute or convalescent COVID-19. Each CDR3 is given with its conserved first and last residue. A D gene is named only where the DNA matches it firmly. Some rows mark clone size as missing; the rest say once, few, many or name a class of expanded clone.

len	v_gene	j_gene	abundance	d_gene	CDR3nt	CDR3aa
14	TRBV29-1	TRBJ2-3	.	TRBD2	TGCAGCGTCGTCCTAGCGGGGGGCACAGATACGCAGTATTTT	CSVVLAGGTDTQYF
14	TRBV13	TRBJ1-2	.	TRBD1	TGTGCCAGCAGCCGTGGACAGGGGGCGCGTGGCTACACCTTC	CASSRGQGARGYTF
13	TRBV2	TRBJ1-1	few	.	TGTGCCAGCAGAGTACAGGGTATCACTGAAGCTTTCTTT	CASRVQGITEAFF
14	TRBV2	TRBJ2-3	.	.	TGTGCCTCAGCAGTGAATACGAGGACAGATACGCAGTATTTT	CASAVNTRTDTQYF
13	TRBV5-4	TRBJ2-7	.	TRBD1	TGTGCCAGCAGCCCGGACAGGGGGCGAGAGCAGTACTTC	CASSPDRGREQYF
15	TRBV7-9	TRBJ1-6	few	.	TGTGCCAGCAGCTTATCGGCAGGGCATAATTCACCCCTCCACTTT	CASSLSAGHNSPLHF
13	TRBV5-6	TRBJ1-2	once	TRBD1	TGTGCCAGCAGCAGGGACAGGGGAGGCGGCTACACCTTC	CASSRDRGGGYTF
17	TRBV7-6	TRBJ2-7	few	.	TGTGCCAGCAGCTATCGGTCATGGGGGGGGCGAACCTACGAGCAGTACTTC	CASSYRSWGGRTYEQYF
14	TRBV19	TRBJ2-1	.	TRBD1	TGTGCCACCCACCGGGGACAGGGTCGCCATGAGCAGTTCTTC	CATHRGQGRHEQFF
13	TRBV4-3	TRBJ2-1	.	.	TGCGCCAGCAGCCAAGCCGGGGACAATGAGCAGTTCTTC	CASSQAGDNEQFF
15	TRBV6-6	TRBJ2-7	.	TRBD2	TGTGCCAGCAGCTGGACTAGCGGGTTTACCTACGAGCAGTACTTC	CASSWTSGFTYEQYF
13	TRBV5-6	TRBJ1-2	.	TRBD1	TGTGCCAGCAGCATGGACAGGGTCCGTGGCTACACCTTC	CASSMDRVRGYTF
15	TRBV6-5	TRBJ1-2	.	TRBD1	TGTGCCAGCAGTTCCGCCGGGACAGGAGCCTATGGCTACACCTTC	CASSSAGTGAYGYTF
13	TRBV6-6	TRBJ2-1	few	.	TGTGCCAGCAGCCTGGACAGCTACAATGAGCAGTTCTTC	CASSLDSYNEQFF
19	TRBV23-1	TRBJ1-4	.	.	TGCGCCAGCGGATGGACAGTTCCCTTAATGCCTGCAACTAATGAAAAACTGTTTTTT	CASGWTVPLMPATNEKLFF
18	TRBV27	TRBJ2-1	.	TRBD2	TGTGCCAGCAGTTTACGGGGACTAGCCGGGAGCTCCTACAATGAGCAGTTCTTC	CASSLRGLAGSSYNEQFF
14	TRBV25-1	TRBJ1-2	.	.	TGTGCCAGCAGTGAATATGTACAGACCTATGGCTACACCTTC	CASSEYVQTYGYTF
14	TRBV27	TRBJ2-5	once	TRBD1	TGTGCCAGCAGTTCGACAGGGTTGGGGGAGACCCAGTACTTC	CASSSTGLGETQYF
15	TRBV6-5	TRBJ1-2	.	TRBD1	TGTGCCAGCAGTTACTCGCGGGACAGTCTCTATGGCTACACCTTC	CASSYSRDSLYGYTF
15	TRBV15	TRBJ1-6	.	.	TGTGCCACCTCCCGACAGAGCTCCTATAATTCACCCCTCCACTTT	CATSRQSSYNSPLHF
12	TRBV2	TRBJ2-7	.	.	TGTGCCAGCAGTGAACAGGGATACGAGCAGTACTTC	CASSEQGYEQYF
15	TRBV3-1/TRBV3-2	TRBJ1-1	.	.	TGTGCCAGCAGCCAAGAGGGACACCTGAACACTGAAGCTTTCTTT	CASSQEGHLNTEAFF
15	TRBV4-2	TRBJ1-3	.	TRBD1	TGTGCCAGCAGCCAAGCCGACAGGGGTGGAAACACCATATATTTT	CASSQADRGGNTIYF
15	TRBV2	TRBJ1-3	.	TRBD1	TGTGCCAGCGGGCAGGGGGGTTCCTCTGGAAACACCATATATTTT	CASGQGGSSGNTIYF
14	TRBV19	TRBJ1-1	.	.	TGTGCCAGTAGTATAACCGACATGAACACTGAAGCTTTCTTT	CASSITDMNTEAFF
20	TRBV19	TRBJ1-2	.	TRBD1	TGTGCCATCCGATACACAGGGGGCGCAAGGCCTAATTCGGCTCGCTATGGCTACACCTTC	CAIRYTGGARPNSARYGYTF
16	TRBV5-1	TRBJ1-1	.	TRBD1	TGCGCCAGCAGCTTGGTAGGGACAGGGATGAACACTGAAGCTTTCTTT	CASSLVGTGMNTEAFF
12	TRBV5-1	TRBJ2-7	.	.	TGCGCCAGCAGCTTGGCCGGTCACGAGCAGTACTTC	CASSLAGHEQYF
15	TRBV3-1/TRBV3-2	TRBJ1-4	.	TRBD1	TGTGCCAGCAGCCAAACGACAGGGTGGGCTGAAAAACTGTTTTTT	CASSQTTGWAEKLFF
18	TRBV3-1/TRBV3-2	TRBJ2-1	once	TRBD2	TGTGCCAGCAGCCAAGGGCTAGCGGGGGGGCTTGTCTACAATGAGCAGTTCTTC	CASSQGLAGGLVYNEQFF
15	TRBV5-1	TRBJ2-1	once	TRBD1	TGCGCCAGCAGCTTCCGGACAGGGAATTTGGATGAGCAGTTCTTC	CASSFRTGNLDEQFF
14	TRBV18	TRBJ1-5	.	.	TGTGCCAGCTCACCAGCGGGGCGAGATCAGCCCCAGCATTTT	CASSPAGRDQPQHF
14	TRBV30	TRBJ1-5	.	.	TGTGCCTGGAGTGTATGGGGAGGCAATCAGCCCCAGCATTTT	CAWSVWGGNQPQHF
16	TRBV5-1	TRBJ2-7	.	TRBD1	TGCGCCAGCAGCCCCAGTCCGGGGACAGGGTTGCGCGAGCAGTACTTC	CASSPSPGTGLREQYF
18	TRBV7-2	TRBJ2-6	.	.	TGTGCCAGCAGCTCCGAAATCCTAGGACTGACCGGGGCCAACGTCCTGACTTTC	CASSSEILGLTGANVLTF
14	TRBV6-1	TRBJ1-1	.	TRBD1	TGTGCCAGCAGTGAGGACAGGGTGAACACTGAAGCTTTCTTT	CASSEDRVNTEAFF
13	TRBV28	TRBJ1-2	.	.	TGTGCCAGCAGACCTAGGACAGTGAGGGGCTACACCTTC	CASRPRTVRGYTF
12	TRBV11-2	TRBJ1-4	.	.	TGTGCCAGCAGCACCTCTAACTTCAGGCTGTTTTTT	CASSTSNFRLFF
15	TRBV19	TRBJ1-2	.	.	TGTGCCAGTACCTCCCCCACCACTAAATCGGGAGGCTACACCTTC	CASTSPTTKSGGYTF
15	TRBV19	TRBJ2-5	.	.	TGTGCCAGTAGTATAGTAGGCGACATAAAAGAGACCCAGTACTTC	CASSIVGDIKETQYF
16	TRBV18	TRBJ2-5	.	.	TGTGCCAGCTCACCACTGGCTTCAACGACTAGGGGGACCCAGTACTTC	CASSPLASTTRGTQYF
17	TRBV7-9	TRBJ2-5	.	.	TGTGCCAGCAGCTTCCCCCCGGACTCATCTCTCCAAGAGACCCAGTACTTC	CASSFPPDSSLQETQYF
17	TRBV11-2	TRBJ1-3	.	.	TGTGCCAGCAGCTTATCAGGGACATTTTCCTCTGGAAACACCATATATTTT	CASSLSGTFSSGNTIYF
15	TRBV9	TRBJ2-5	once	TRBD2	TGTGCCAGCAGCGCCAGCGGGGGGCGAGAAGAGACCCAGTACTTC	CASSASGGREETQYF
15	TRBV27	TRBJ2-1	.	.	TGTGCCAGCGGTACCCGGGATGGCTCCTACAATGAGCAGTTCTTC	CASGTRDGSYNEQFF
13	TRBV7-8	TRBJ1-5	.	TRBD1	TGTGCCGGGGGACAGGGAGGGAATCAGCCCCAGCATTTT	CAGGQGGNQPQHF
13	TRBV18	TRBJ1-1	.	.	TGTGCCAGCTCATTGGACTTATACACTGAAGCTTTCTTT	CASSLDLYTEAFF
17	TRBV4-1	TRBJ1-1	.	TRBD1	TGCGCCAGCAGCTATCCGACAGGGGGCCCGCTGAACACTGAAGCTTTCTTT	CASSYPTGGPLNTEAFF
14	TRBV2	TRBJ2-3	.	TRBD1	TGTGCCAGCGAGGACAGGGGGCAGCTGGGTACGCAGTATTTT	CASEDRGQLGTQYF
14	TRBV11-2	TRBJ1-1	.	.	TGTGCCAGCAGCAACGACAGATTGAACACTGAAGCTTTCTTT	CASSNDRLNTEAFF
16	TRBV3-1/TRBV3-2	TRBJ2-2	.	.	TGTGCCAGCAGCCGTCGTGGCCAGGTTTGGGCCGGGGAGCTGTTTTTT	CASSRRGQVWAGELFF
13	TRBV5-1	TRBJ1-5	.	.	TGCGCCAGCAGCTTATCCGGGAATCAGCCCCAGCATTTT	CASSLSGNQPQHF
15	TRBV6-5	TRBJ1-6	.	TRBD1	TGTGCCAGCTCAACCCCCGGACAGGGATATTCACCCCTCCACTTT	CASSTPGQGYSPLHF
13	TRBV10-1	TRBJ2-7	once	TRBD1	TGCGCCAGCAGTGAGAAGAGAAAGGACAGGGGTTACTTC	CASSEKRKDRGYF
14	TRBV2	TRBJ2-7	.	TRBD2	TGTGCCAGCAGTGAACTAGCGGGGACCTACGAGCAGTACTTC	CASSELAGTYEQYF
14	TRBV5-1	TRBJ1-5	.	.	TGCGCCAGCAGCTCGGGAGTTGGTGTACAGCCCCAGCATTTT	CASSSGVGVQPQHF
10	TRBV7-8	TRBJ1-4	once	.	TGTGCCAGCAGCTTACTTAAAGGACTGTTT	CASSLLKGLF
12	TRBV28	TRBJ1-5	.	.	TGTGCCAGCAGTTTCTCGGACGCGACAGGGCATTTT	CASSFSDATGHF